What follows are 3 T cell receptor beta chains derived from one specimen sequenced in a study of T-cell memory formation after mild COVID-19. TCRdb reanalysed the 5' RACE reads using MiXCR and keeps one entry per CDR3 protein. The table includes about 110,000 distinct CDR3 sequences, approximately 15% detected once. The specimen was PBMCs or a T cell subset sorted from them (not recorded which). Receptors originate from a man between 18 and 29 years old who had mild COVID-19 (a few samples of this study predate the infection). Cell type and time point are not known.

This clonotype was seen ten or more times. This rearrangement joins TRBV2 to TRBJ2-2, with 7 bases aligning to TRBD1. This CDR3 comprises 15 residues. Germline V gives CDR1 SNHLY, CDR2 FYNNEI. Trimming removed 8 bases from V and 1 base from J; junction bases left unmatched: 7. CDR3 in amino acids: CASVTGALNTGELFF. The CDR3 DNA sequence: TGTGCCAGCGTAACAGGGGCACTGAACACCGGGGAGCTGTTTTTT. The complete variable domain, with remaining parts taken from reference TRBV2 and TRBJ2-2, reads EPEVTQTPSHQVTQMGQEVILRCVPISNHLYFYWYRQILGQKVEFLVSFYNNEISEKSEIFDDQFSVERPDGSNFTLKIRSTKLEDSAMYFCASVTGALNTGELFFGEGSRLTVL.

This clonotype was counted a few times. The rearrangement joins TRBV6-1 to TRBJ1-1, with 8 bases matching TRBD1. In germline, CDR1 is MNHNS, CDR2 SASEGT. This CDR3 region has 16 residues. Trimming cost V 4 bases and J 6 bases; bases outside gene matches: 13. The CDR3 loop reads CASSGPQTGTGSEAFF. The CDR3, as DNA: TGTGCCAGCAGTGGACCCCAAACCGGGACAGGATCTGAAGCTTTCTTT.

This CDR3 is CASSLGLNQPQHF. Here the CDR3 DNA reads TGTGCCAGCAGCTTGGGCCTCAATCAGCCCCAGCATTTT. The chain carries TRBV5-6 and TRBJ1-5; D not resolved. Germline V gene data show CDR1 as SGHDT and CDR2 as YYEEEE. The CDR3 totals 13 residues. Trimming took off 0 bases at V and 3 bases at J, with 4 bases between the two ends.